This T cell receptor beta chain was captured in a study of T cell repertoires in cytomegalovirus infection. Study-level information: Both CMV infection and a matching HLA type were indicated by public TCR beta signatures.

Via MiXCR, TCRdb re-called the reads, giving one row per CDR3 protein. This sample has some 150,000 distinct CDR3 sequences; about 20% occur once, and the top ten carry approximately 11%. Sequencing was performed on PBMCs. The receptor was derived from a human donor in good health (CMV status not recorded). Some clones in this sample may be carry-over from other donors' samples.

CDR3 residues: CSASQGALNTIYF. The CDR3 DNA follows: TGCAGTGCTAGTCAGGGGGCCCTAAACACCATATATTTT. The chain links TRBV20-1 to TRBJ1-3; 8 bases agree with TRBD1. This CDR3 contains 13 residues. Germline V lookup: CDR1 DFQATT, CDR2 SNEGSKA (reference sequence). J gave up 6 bases and V 3 bases, and 4 bases lay outside the gene matches.